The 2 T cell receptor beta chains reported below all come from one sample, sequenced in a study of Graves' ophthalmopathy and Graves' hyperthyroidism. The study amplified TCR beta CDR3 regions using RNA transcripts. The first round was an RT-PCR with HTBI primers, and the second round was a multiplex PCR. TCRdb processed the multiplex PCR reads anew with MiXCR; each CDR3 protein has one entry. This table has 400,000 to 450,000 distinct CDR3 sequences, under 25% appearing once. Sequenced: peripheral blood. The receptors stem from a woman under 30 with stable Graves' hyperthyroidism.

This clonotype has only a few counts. The CDR3 DNA sequence: TGTGCCAGCAGCCAACCGGGCTCCTACGAGCAGTACTTC. It codes for CASSQPGSYEQYF. This chain joins TRBV3-1 and TRBJ2-7; unclear D gene. Looked up from germline, CDR1 is LGHDT and CDR2 is YNNKEL (reference sequence). The V end was cut by 2 bases, the J end by 0 bases, with 5 bases between. The CDR3 has 13 residues.

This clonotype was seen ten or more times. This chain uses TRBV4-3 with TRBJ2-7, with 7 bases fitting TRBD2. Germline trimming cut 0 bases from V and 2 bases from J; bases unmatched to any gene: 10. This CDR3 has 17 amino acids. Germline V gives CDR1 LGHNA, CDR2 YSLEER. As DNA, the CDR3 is TGCGCCAGCAGCCAAGAACAGCCTAGCGGAAACCCCTACGAGCAGTACTTC. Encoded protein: CASSQEQPSGNPYEQYF.